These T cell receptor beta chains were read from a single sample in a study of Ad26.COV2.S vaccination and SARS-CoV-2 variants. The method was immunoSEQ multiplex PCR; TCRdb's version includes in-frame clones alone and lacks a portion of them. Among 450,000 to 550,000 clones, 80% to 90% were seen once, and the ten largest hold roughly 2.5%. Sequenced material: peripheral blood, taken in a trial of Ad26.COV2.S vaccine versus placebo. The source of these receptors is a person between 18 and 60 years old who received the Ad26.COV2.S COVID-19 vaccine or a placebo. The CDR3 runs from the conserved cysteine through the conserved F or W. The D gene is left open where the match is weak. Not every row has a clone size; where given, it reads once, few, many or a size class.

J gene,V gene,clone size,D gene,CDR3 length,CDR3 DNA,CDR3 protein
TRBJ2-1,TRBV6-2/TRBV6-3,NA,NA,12,TGTGCCAGCAGCCCGCTTGGTAATGAGCAGTTCTTC,CASSPLGNEQFF
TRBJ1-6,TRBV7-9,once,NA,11,TGTGCCAGCAGCACTACGGAGGGTCTCCACTTT,CASSTTEGLHF
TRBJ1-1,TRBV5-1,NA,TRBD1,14,TGCGCCAGCAGCGTCGAGACAGGGTGGACTGAAGCTTTCTTT,CASSVETGWTEAFF
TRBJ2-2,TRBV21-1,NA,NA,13,TGTGCCAGCACCCAAAGGGGCTCCGGGGAGCTGTTTTTT,CASTQRGSGELFF
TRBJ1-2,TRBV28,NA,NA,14,TGTGCCAGCAGTTTAATACAGGGCCCGTATGGCTACACCTTC,CASSLIQGPYGYTF
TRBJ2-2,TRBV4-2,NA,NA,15,TGTGCCAGCAGCCCTCCCGGCCTTCAAAACGGGGAGCTGTTTTTT,CASSPPGLQNGELFF
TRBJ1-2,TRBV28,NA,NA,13,TGTGCCAGCAGTTTCTCAGACGCCTATGGCTACACCTTC,CASSFSDAYGYTF
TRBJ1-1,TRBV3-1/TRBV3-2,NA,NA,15,TGTGCCAGCAGCCAAGAGGGGAGGGGATGGACTGAAGCTTTCTTT,CASSQEGRGWTEAFF
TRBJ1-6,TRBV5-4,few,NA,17,TGTGCCAGCAGCTTGGACCCGACTAGACCTTATGATTCACCCCTCCACTTT,CASSLDPTRPYDSPLHF
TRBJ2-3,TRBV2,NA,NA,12,TGTGCCAGCAGCTATACCACAGATACGCAGTATTTT,CASSYTTDTQYF
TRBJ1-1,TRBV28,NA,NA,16,TGTGCCAGCAGGCCCAACTCGGGGAGTGGGGGCACTGAAGCTTTCTTT,CASRPNSGSGGTEAFF
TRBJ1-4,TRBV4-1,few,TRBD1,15,TGCGCCAGCAGACCCACCGGGACAGGACATGAAAAACTGTTTTTT,CASRPTGTGHEKLFF
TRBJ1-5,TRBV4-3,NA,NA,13,TGCGCCAGCAGCCAAGATAGGTATCAGCCCCAGCATTTT,CASSQDRYQPQHF
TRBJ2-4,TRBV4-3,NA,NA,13,TGCGCCAGCAGCCAACGTACGGATCACATTCAGTACTTC,CASSQRTDHIQYF
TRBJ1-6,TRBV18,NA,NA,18,TGTGCCAGCTCACCGGGCAGGGTAAACCCAAACTCCAATTCACCCCTCCACTTT,CASSPGRVNPNSNSPLHF
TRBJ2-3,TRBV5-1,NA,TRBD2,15,TGCGCCAGCAGCCTCAGCGGGGGCGGCACAGATACGCAGTATTTT,CASSLSGGGTDTQYF
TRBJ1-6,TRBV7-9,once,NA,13,TGTGCCAGCAGCTTTGGCGGAAGGGGGGTCCTCCACTTT,CASSFGGRGVLHF
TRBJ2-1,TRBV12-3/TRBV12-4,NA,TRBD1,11,TGTGCCAGCAGCCCCAGGGGGCGCACGTTCTTC,CASSPRGRTFF
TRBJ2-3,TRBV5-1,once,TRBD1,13,TGCGCCAGCAGCTTACAGGGGGCAGATACGCAGTATTTT,CASSLQGADTQYF
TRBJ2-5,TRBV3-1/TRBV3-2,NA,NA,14,TGTGCCAGCAGCCGACTCGGGACCGGGGCGCCCCAGTACTTC,CASSRLGTGAPQYF
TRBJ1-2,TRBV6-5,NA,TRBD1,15,TGTGCCACCCGGGACAGGGGGCGGTTAGGCTATGGCTACACCTTC,CATRDRGRLGYGYTF
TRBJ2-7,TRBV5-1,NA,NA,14,TGCGCCAGCAGGGACATGCCCGGGGCCTACGAGCAGTACTTC,CASRDMPGAYEQYF
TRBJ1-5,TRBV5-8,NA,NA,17,TGTGCCAGTACTTCTGGGGCGAGGGACCTCAGCAATCAGCCCCAGCATTTT,CASTSGARDLSNQPQHF
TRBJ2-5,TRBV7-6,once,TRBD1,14,TGTGCCAGCAGTACCGGGACAGCCAGAGAGACCCAGTACTTC,CASSTGTARETQYF
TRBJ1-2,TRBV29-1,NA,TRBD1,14,TGCAGCGTAAAAATTCACAGGGGGTACTATGGCTACACCTTC,CSVKIHRGYYGYTF
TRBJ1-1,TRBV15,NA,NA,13,TGTGCCACCAGCACCGACCGATACACTGAAGCTTTCTTT,CATSTDRYTEAFF
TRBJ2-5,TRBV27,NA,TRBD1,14,TGTGCCAGCAGTCCAGGGGGTAGGGTGAGGACCCAGTACTTC,CASSPGGRVRTQYF
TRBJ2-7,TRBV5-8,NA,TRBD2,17,TGTGCCAGCAGAAGGGGCTGGGGACTAGCGGGGGAAGGGGAGCAGTACTTC,CASRRGWGLAGEGEQYF
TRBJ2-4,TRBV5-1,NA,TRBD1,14,TGCGCCAGCAGCTTGCGAGGGGGCGAAGACATTCAGTACTTC,CASSLRGGEDIQYF
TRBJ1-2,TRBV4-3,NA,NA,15,TGCGCCAGCAGCCAAGATCGAGGGCAGACCTATGGCTACACCTTC,CASSQDRGQTYGYTF
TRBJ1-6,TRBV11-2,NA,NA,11,TGTGCCAGCAGCTCCGATTCACCCCTCCACTTT,CASSSDSPLHF
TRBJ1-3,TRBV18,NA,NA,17,TGTGCCAGCTCACCGCTGTACCAAGACCCCTCTGGAAACACCATATATTTT,CASSPLYQDPSGNTIYF
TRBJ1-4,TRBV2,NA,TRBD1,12,TGTGCTAGCAGGGGGCTTTATGAAAAACTGTTTTTT,CASRGLYEKLFF
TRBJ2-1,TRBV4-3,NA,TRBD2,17,TGCGCCAGCAGCCAAGATTTCCGACTAGCGGGGGCCAATGAGCAGTTCTTC,CASSQDFRLAGANEQFF
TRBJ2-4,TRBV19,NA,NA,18,TGTGCCAGTAGTATAGCCGCCGGGGTAGCGTCCACCAAAAACATTCAGTACTTC,CASSIAAGVASTKNIQYF
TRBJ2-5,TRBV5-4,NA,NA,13,TGTGCCAGCAGCTTGATGGGTCTTGAGACCCAGTACTTC,CASSLMGLETQYF
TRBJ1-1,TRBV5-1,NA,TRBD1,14,TGCGCCAGTACGACAGGGGGGGACTCGGCGGAAGCTTTCTTT,CASTTGGDSAEAFF
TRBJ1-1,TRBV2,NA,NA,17,TGTGCCAGCAGTGCTGTGGATCCGGGGTCGTTGGACACTGAAGCTTTCTTT,CASSAVDPGSLDTEAFF
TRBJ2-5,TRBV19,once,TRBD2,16,TGTGCCAGTAGTATCGGAACTAGCGGGATGGGTGAGACCCAGTACTTC,CASSIGTSGMGETQYF
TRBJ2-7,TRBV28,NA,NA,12,TGTGCCAGCAGTTTATACGCCCGCGAGCAGTACTTC,CASSLYAREQYF
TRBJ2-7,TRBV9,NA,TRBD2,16,TGTGCCAGCAGCCCATCCCGCGAGCGGGGGACCTACGAGCAGTACTTC,CASSPSRERGTYEQYF
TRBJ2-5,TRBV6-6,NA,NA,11,TGTGCCAGCAGTGCTAGGGAGACCCAGTACTTC,CASSARETQYF
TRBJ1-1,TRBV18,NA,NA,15,TGTGCCAGCTCACCTCAAACCCCCATTAACACTGAAGCTTTCTTT,CASSPQTPINTEAFF
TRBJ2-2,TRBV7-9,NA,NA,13,TGTGCCAGCAGCCCCCTCGCGACCGGGGAGCTGTTTTTT,CASSPLATGELFF
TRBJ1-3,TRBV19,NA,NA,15,TGTGCCAGTAGTATAGTTCAGGGAACTGGAAACACCATATATTTT,CASSIVQGTGNTIYF
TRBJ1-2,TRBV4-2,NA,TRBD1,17,TGTGCCAGCAGCCAAGTGGGGACAGGGGGCTCGAACTATGGCTACACCTTC,CASSQVGTGGSNYGYTF
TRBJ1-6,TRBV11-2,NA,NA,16,TGTGCCAGCAGCTTACCGGGGAGGTCCTATAATTCACCCCTCCACTTT,CASSLPGRSYNSPLHF
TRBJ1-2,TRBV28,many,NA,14,TGTGCCAGCAGTTTATCCGAGGGCGCGGGTGGCTACACCTTC,CASSLSEGAGGYTF
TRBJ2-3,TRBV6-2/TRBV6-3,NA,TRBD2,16,TGTGCCAGCAGTTACGGATGGACTAGCAGCACAGATACGCAGTATTTT,CASSYGWTSSTDTQYF
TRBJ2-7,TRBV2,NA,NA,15,TGTGCCAGCAGTGCCGACATGGGAGAGTCCTACGAGCAGTACTTC,CASSADMGESYEQYF
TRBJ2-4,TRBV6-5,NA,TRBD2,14,TGTGCCAGCAGTAAACGAGAGCGGGGCGACATTCAGTACTTC,CASSKRERGDIQYF
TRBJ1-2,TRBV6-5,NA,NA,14,TGTGCCAGCAGTAAATACAGCGATAACTATGGCTACACCTTC,CASSKYSDNYGYTF
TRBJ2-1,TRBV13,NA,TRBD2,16,TGTGCCAGCAGCTTAGGGTCTAGCGGGGAACTCAATGAGCAGTTCTTC,CASSLGSSGELNEQFF
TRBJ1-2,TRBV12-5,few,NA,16,TGTGCTAGTGGTTCCCCGGCCGACAGGCTTTACTATGGCTACACCTTC,CASGSPADRLYYGYTF
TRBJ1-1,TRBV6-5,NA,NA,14,TGTGCCAGCAGGATAATGACAGGTTCGGCTGAAGCTTTCTTT,CASRIMTGSAEAFF